These 9 T cell receptor beta chains were all obtained from the same sample, sequenced in a study of blood T cell repertoires in COVID-19 (dated by TCRdb to the early 2020s). Libraries came from the immunoSEQ multiplex PCR assay. TCRdb limited this immuneACCESS table to in-frame rearrangements with V and J called. A share of clones is missing; checked studies link under half to unresolved V genes, and the rest is unexplained. Recorded for this sample are about 60,000 clones; almost 90% of them occurred a single time. The ten largest clones represent 4.8% of the sample. Sequencing was performed on peripheral blood. These receptors were taken from a man aged 55 to 70 with acute or convalescent COVID-19.

V gene TRBV5-1 combines with J gene TRBJ2-2, with 8 bases that match TRBD1. Germline CDR1 and CDR2: SGHRS and YFSETQ. The CDR3 contains 15 residues. V lost 5 bases and J lost 6; bases outside the gene matches: 9. The CDR3 reads CASRTPDRAAGELFF. The CDR3 bases are TGCGCCAGCAGAACCCCGGACAGGGCGGCCGGGGAGCTGTTTTTT. Supplemented by reference TRBV5-1 and TRBJ2-2, the full variable domain reads KAGVTQTPRYLIKTRGQQVTLSCSPISGHRSVSWYQQTPGQGLQFLFEYFSETQRNKGNFPGRFSGRQFSNSRSEMNVSTLELGDSALYLCASRTPDRAAGELFFGEGSRLTVL.

This clone was detected once. The chain has TRBV7-9 and TRBJ1-1; D unresolved. The CDR3 runs to 12 residues. Trimming pared 7 bases from V and 11 bases from J, leaving 17 bases between. Germline values: CDR1 SEHNR, CDR2 FQNEAQ (reference sequence). The CDR3 DNA reads as TGTGCCAGCACCCCCTCCGGGGTCGGGGCTTTCTTT. This sequence encodes CASTPSGVGAFF.

The J gene is TRBJ2-5, the V gene TRBV18, with no clear D. Deletions cut 2 bases from V and 5 bases from J, with 3 bases between. CDR1 is KGHSH and CDR2 is LQKENI in the germline V gene. The CDR3 has 11 residues. CDR3 amino acids: CASSPEETQYF. In nucleotides, the CDR3 is TGTGCCAGCTCACCAGAGGAGACCCAGTACTTC.

The V call is TRBV7-8, the J call TRBJ2-1, with D maybe TRBD1 (6 bases). Germline V CDR1 and CDR2: SGHVS, FQNEAQ. This CDR3 comprises 15 residues. V was cut by 7 bases and J by 4 bases, with 17 bases left in between. This chain's CDR3 is CASTASLGGYNEQFF. CDR3 nucleotide sequence: TGTGCCAGCACGGCCTCACTAGGGGGATACAATGAGCAGTTCTTC.

The chain links TRBV11-3 to TRBJ1-1; TRBD1 might be the D (5 bases). Trimming took off 3 bases at V and 1 base at J, with 15 bases between the two ends. Per the germline V gene, CDR1 is SGHNT and CDR2 is YENEEA. The CDR3 covers 16 residues. CDR3 sequence (DNA): TGTGCCAGCAGCTTTCGTCCGGACATACCGAACACTGAAGCTTTCTTT. As protein: CASSFRPDIPNTEAFF.

For this clone: One end of the junction does not line up with germline, which may come from a read error. The chain has TRBV7-7 and TRBJ1-5; unclear D gene. The CDR3 extends over 19 amino acids. Germline assignment: CDR1 SSHAT and CDR2 FNYEAQ (reference sequence). CDR3: CASSLAQLGTEYSNQPQHF. DNA of the CDR3: TGTGCTAGCAGCTTAGCTCAGTTAGGAACAGAGTATAGCAATCAGCCCCAGCATTTT.

The chain recombines TRBV4-1 with TRBJ2-5; 8 bases agree with TRBD1. Germline V gives CDR1 MGHRA, CDR2 YSYEKL. V was clipped by 3 bases and J by 5 bases; unmatched bases: 11. This CDR3 has 16 residues. The CDR3 loop reads CASSQPVRDRSETQYF. In DNA, the CDR3 is TGCGCCAGCAGCCAGCCCGTCCGGGACAGGTCCGAGACCCAGTACTTC.

This chain links TRBV5-1 with TRBJ1-1; D is possibly TRBD1 (6 bases). Looked up from germline, CDR1 is SGHRS and CDR2 is YFSETQ. V was cut by 0 bases and J by 5 bases, with 11 bases left in between. This CDR3 is built from 14 residues. The CDR3 region is CASSLAQGWTEAFF. As DNA, the CDR3 is TGCGCCAGCAGCTTGGCCCAGGGGTGGACTGAAGCTTTCTTT.

The chain has TRBV29-1 and TRBJ2-7; 9 bases are a match to TRBD2. From germline, CDR1 is SQVTM and CDR2 ANQGSEA. This CDR3 is built from 12 residues. The ends lost 5 bases at V and 6 bases at J; junction bases unmatched: 5. Here the CDR3 reads CSVPAGGREQYF. The CDR3 DNA reads as TGCAGCGTTCCCGCGGGAGGGCGCGAGCAGTACTTC.